There are many counts of the clone carrying this TCR beta chain. Antigen specificity is unknown. The CDR3 extends over 13 amino acids. In germline, CDR1 is SGDLS, CDR2 YYNGEE. The ends were cut back, 0 bases at V and 3 bases at J, with 7 bases in the middle. Graves' hyperthyroidism without ophthalmopathy progression within 18 months was termed stable. Using RNA transcripts as the source, TCR beta CDR3 regions were amplified. Carried out on the TCR CDR3, a first-round RT-PCR used the HTBI primer set. TCRdb used MiXCR to reprocess the multiplex PCR reads, holding one entry per CDR3 protein. The table lists 700,000 or so distinct CDR3 sequences, 16% of them singletons. This sample stems from a study of T cells in Graves' hyperthyroidism and ophthalmopathy. Findings and limits, study-wide: The model's output predicted ophthalmopathy at a median of around 7 months prior to onset.

This TCR was recovered from a man aged 18 to 35 with Graves' hyperthyroidism. Sequenced: blood. V usage is TRBV9 and J usage is TRBJ2-7; D unresolved. The CDR3 loop is CASSVAPDYEQYF. CDR3 DNA sequence: TGTGCCAGCAGCGTAGCACCCGACTACGAGCAGTACTTC. The full variable domain, rest sourced from reference TRBV9 and TRBJ2-7, is DSGVTQTPKHLITATGQRVTLRCSPRSGDLSVYWYQQSLDQGLQFLIQYYNGEERAKGNILERFSAQQFPDLHSELNLSSLELGDSALYFCASSVAPDYEQYFGPGTRLTVT.